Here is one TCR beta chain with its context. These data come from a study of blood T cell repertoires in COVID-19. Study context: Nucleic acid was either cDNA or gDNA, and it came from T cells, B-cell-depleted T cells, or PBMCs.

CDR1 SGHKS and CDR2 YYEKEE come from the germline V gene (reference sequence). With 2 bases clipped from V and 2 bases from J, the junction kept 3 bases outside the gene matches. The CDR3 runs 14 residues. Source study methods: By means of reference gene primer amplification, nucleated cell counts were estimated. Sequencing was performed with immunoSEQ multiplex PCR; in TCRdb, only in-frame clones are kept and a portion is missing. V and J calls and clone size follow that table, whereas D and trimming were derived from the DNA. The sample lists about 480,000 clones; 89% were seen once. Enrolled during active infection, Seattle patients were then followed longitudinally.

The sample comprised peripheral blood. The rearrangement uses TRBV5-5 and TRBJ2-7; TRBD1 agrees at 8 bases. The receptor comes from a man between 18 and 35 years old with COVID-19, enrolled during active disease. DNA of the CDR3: TGTGCCAGCAGCTTCACAGGGGGGCCCTACGAGCAGTACTTC. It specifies CASSFTGGPYEQYF.